This TCR beta chain was observed in a study of identifying expanded T cells in peripheral blood. Notes on the study in general: Across healthy donors, higher total template counts meant significantly greater roughly two-week count variance. Differentially abundant clones: roughly 1.2 between replicates, 15 to 17 at around 2 weeks, 19 to 20 at four.

Germline V CDR1 and CDR2: SGHAT, FQNNGV. The CDR3 is 13 residues long. The V end lost 1 base, the J end lost 8 bases, and 9 bases lay between the germline ends. Note on this clone: Its antigen is not known.

The repertoire was sequenced with immunoSEQ multiplex PCR; TCRdb's copy has only in-frame clones and lacks some. In the table there are fewer than 85,000 clones, about 88% of which are singletons. Collection occurred without any documented infections or immune events in donors. The chain carries TRBV11-2 and TRBJ2-1; D gene unclear. The source of this sequence is a person aged 18 to 75 in good health. The sample comprised blood. The CDR3 region has the DNA TGTGCCAGCAGCTTAGGATCGCCCCATGAGCAGTTCTTC. It codes for CASSLGSPHEQFF.